A selection of T cell receptor beta chains follows, all from one sample in a study of PD-L1 blockade in urothelial cancer. Assay: immunoSEQ multiplex PCR; the TCRdb copy retains only in-frame clones and omits some. The data show around 130,000 clones, less than 85% seen once. This material consisted of PBMCs, taken around atezolizumab (anti-PD-L1) treatment. The source is a man aged 50 to 60 with urothelial cancer. Each CDR3 is given with its conserved first and last residue. D genes are given only for firm matches. Size values are once, few and many counts, or a class for expanded clones, and some rows have none.

TRBD2 TRBJ2-2 . TRBV18 CASSRTSGGVTGELFF TGTGCCAGCTCACGTACTAGCGGCGGGGTCACCGGGGAGCTGTTTTTT
TRBD1 TRBJ1-5 . TRBV19 CASRTDRGNQPQHF TGTGCCAGTAGGACAGACAGGGGCAATCAGCCCCAGCATTTT
. TRBJ2-7 . TRBV28 CASRTSQVLNYEQYF TGTGCCAGCAGAACGTCCCAGGTACTTAACTACGAGCAGTACTTC
TRBD1 TRBJ2-6 few TRBV4-2 CASSQEQGAILGANVLTF TGTGCCAGCAGCCAAGAACAGGGGGCGATTCTTGGGGCCAACGTCCTGACTTTC
TRBD2 TRBJ2-3 . TRBV7-2 CASSLVLAGGSSTDTQYF TGTGCCAGCAGCTTAGTACTAGCGGGGGGCTCTAGCACAGATACGCAGTATTTT
TRBD2 TRBJ2-3 . TRBV7-3 CASSSGAGGTDTQYF TGTGCCAGCTCTTCGGGAGCGGGAGGAACAGATACGCAGTATTTT
TRBD1 TRBJ1-1 many TRBV2 CASSTATGFTEAFF TGTGCCAGCAGTACCGCGACAGGGTTTACTGAAGCTTTCTTT
. TRBJ1-3 . TRBV18 CASSPSGAQVDTIYF TGTGCCAGCTCACCTTCCGGTGCCCAAGTGGACACCATATATTTT
TRBD1 TRBJ1-5 . TRBV7-8 CASSLHDRVRQPQHF TGTGCCAGCAGCTTACACGACAGGGTTCGGCAGCCCCAGCATTTT
TRBD1 TRBJ1-2 . TRBV19 CASSPGTGRGYTF TGTGCCAGTAGTCCCGGGACAGGGCGCGGCTACACCTTC
TRBD2 TRBJ2-5 . TRBV9 CASSKLSGRVQETQYF TGTGCCAGCAGCAAACTGAGCGGGAGGGTCCAAGAGACCCAGTACTTC
. TRBJ1-3 . TRBV28 CASSSSPSSGNTIYF TGTGCCAGCAGTTCCTCCCCCAGCTCTGGAAACACCATATATTTT
. TRBJ2-1 . TRBV28 CASRPELGTLDEQFF TGTGCCAGCAGGCCCGAACTCGGGACACTCGATGAGCAGTTCTTC
TRBD2 TRBJ2-1 . TRBV11-2 CASSNGLAGAHEQFF TGTGCCAGCAGCAACGGACTAGCGGGAGCCCATGAGCAGTTCTTC
TRBD1 TRBJ1-1 . TRBV19 CASSDRPNTEAFF TGTGCCAGCTCGGACAGGCCGAACACTGAAGCTTTCTTT
TRBD1 TRBJ2-7 . TRBV2 CASRMGQTLYEQYF TGTGCCAGCAGGATGGGACAGACTCTTTACGAGCAGTACTTC
TRBD1 TRBJ1-5 . TRBV19 CATNDRGLGNQPQHF TGTGCCACCAATGACAGGGGTTTGGGCAATCAGCCCCAGCATTTT